Below are 8 T cell receptor beta chains sequenced from a single sample in a study of blood T cell repertoires in COVID-19. Sequenced by immunoSEQ multiplex PCR; TCRdb stores in-frame clones only, minus some. The repertoire consists of over 300,000 clones, with around 91% occurring once and the leading ten covering approximately 7%. The source material was peripheral blood. Receptors originate from a man between 18 and 35 years old with active or convalescent COVID-19.

This clone showed up just a few times. This sequence joins TRBV15 and TRBJ2-1; the match to TRBD1 covers 11 bases. The V and J ends lost 3 bases and 6 bases, in that order; junction bases with no gene match: 1. In germline, CDR1 is LNHNV, CDR2 YYDKDF (reference sequence). The CDR3 extends over 14 amino acids. CDR3 DNA: TGTGCCACCAGCAGGGGACAGGGGGGCAATGAGCAGTTCTTC. The encoded protein is CATSRGQGGNEQFF.

The CDR3 spells CASSRDREDGYTF. The CDR3 coding sequence is TGTGCCAGCAGCCGGGACAGGGAAGATGGCTACACCTTC. The rearrangement joins TRBV7-3 to TRBJ1-2; 9 bases line up with TRBD1. Per germline, CDR1 SGHTA and CDR2 FQGTGA. With V trimmed by 5 bases and J by 6 bases, 4 bases remained unmatched. CDR3 length: 13 amino acids.

J is TRBJ1-1 and V is TRBV10-3; D perhaps matches TRBD1 (6 bases). This CDR3 has 13 amino acids. Germline V lookup: CDR1 ENHRY, CDR2 SYGVKD. Trimming took 6 bases from V and 4 from J, leaving 12 bases between them. Written as DNA, the CDR3 is TGTGCCATCAGAGAGAGGACAGTCACTGAAGCTTTCTTT. This encodes CAIRERTVTEAFF.

The V and J genes are TRBV29-1 and TRBJ1-5, with 8 nucleotides matching TRBD1. Germline-derived CDR1 and CDR2 are SQVTM and ANQGSEA. V trimming: 4 bases; J trimming: 4 bases; junction bases outside the gene matches: 6. This CDR3 spans 14 amino acids. The CDR3 here is CSVGSTGVNQPQHF. The CDR3 DNA sequence: TGCAGCGTTGGATCGACAGGGGTGAATCAGCCCCAGCATTTT.

This rearrangement joins TRBV13 to TRBJ2-7, with 10 bases aligning to TRBD1. The CDR3 extends over 15 amino acids. Germline-derived CDR1 and CDR2 are PRHDT and FYEKMQ (reference sequence). The V and J ends lost 5 bases and 2 bases, in that order; junction bases with no gene match: 6. CDR3 DNA sequence: TGTGCCAGCAGCCCATTTGGACAGGGGGCCTACGAGCAGTACTTC. Amino acid sequence: CASSPFGQGAYEQYF.

The chain is built from TRBV4-2 and TRBJ1-6; D is ambiguous. Germline CDR1 reads LGHNA; CDR2 reads YNFKEQ. The CDR3 spans 17 residues. Trimming cost V 0 bases and J 0 bases, with 9 bases left between them. In nucleotides, the CDR3 is TGTGCCAGCAGCCAAGATGGGGAGGGCTCCTATAATTCACCCCTCCACTTT. Protein product: CASSQDGEGSYNSPLHF.

This chain uses TRBV7-9 with TRBJ1-5; TRBD1 might be the D (6 bases). The V gene lost 1 base and the J gene lost 6 bases, with 16 bases spanning the gap. This CDR3 region has 16 residues. CDR1 is SEHNR and CDR2 is FQNEAQ in the germline V gene (reference sequence). The CDR3 DNA sequence: TGTGCCAGCAGCTTAGAGGGCAGGGGAAATGTTCAGCCCCAGCATTTT. This sequence encodes CASSLEGRGNVQPQHF.

This rearrangement joins TRBV27 to TRBJ2-7; TRBD1 agrees at 10 bases. The CDR3 sequence is 15 residues long. CDR1 is MNHEY and CDR2 is SMNVEV in the germline V gene (reference sequence). The V gene end was trimmed by 2 bases and the J gene end by 1 base; junction bases not matched to a gene: 2. The CDR3 nucleotides read TGTGCCAGCAGTTTACGGGACAGGGGATCCTACGAGCAGTACTTC. Encoded protein: CASSLRDRGSYEQYF.